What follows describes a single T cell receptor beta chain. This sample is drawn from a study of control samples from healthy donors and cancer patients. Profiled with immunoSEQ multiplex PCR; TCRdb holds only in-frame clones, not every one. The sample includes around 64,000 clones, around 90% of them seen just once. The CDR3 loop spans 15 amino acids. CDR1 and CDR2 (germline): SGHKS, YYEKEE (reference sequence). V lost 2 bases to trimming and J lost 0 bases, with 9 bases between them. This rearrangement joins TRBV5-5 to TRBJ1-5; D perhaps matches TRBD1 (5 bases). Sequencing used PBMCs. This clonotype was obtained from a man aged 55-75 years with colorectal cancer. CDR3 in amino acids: CASSFDSYSNQPQHF. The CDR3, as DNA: TGTGCCAGCAGCTTCGACAGCTATAGCAATCAGCCCCAGCATTTT.